A selection of T cell receptor beta chains follows, all from one sample in a study of cytomegalovirus exposure and HLA in healthy donors. Profiling relied on immunoSEQ multiplex PCR, and the TCRdb table lists in-frame clones only, not all of them. In the table there are around 90,000 clones, just under 80% of which are singletons. The sequencing sample was made of PBMCs. All receptors come from a man younger than 40 in good health and CMV-seronegative. CDR3s include the opening cysteine and the closing phenylalanine or tryptophan. The D gene is left open where the match is weak. A row's size may be missing; if present it is once, few, many or a size class.

V	size	J	D	CDR3	DNA
TRBV5-8	NA	TRBJ1-5	NA	CASSLQGNSNQPQHF	TGTGCCAGCAGCTTGCAGGGAAATAGCAATCAGCCCCAGCATTTT
TRBV10-3	NA	TRBJ2-2	TRBD2	CAISQGLAGVRTGELFF	TGTGCCATCTCTCAGGGACTAGCGGGAGTGCGAACCGGGGAGCTGTTTTTT
TRBV10-3	NA	TRBJ1-2	NA	CAISLTGGFGYTF	TGTGCCATCAGTTTGACAGGAGGCTTCGGCTACACCTTC
TRBV7-9	NA	TRBJ2-7	TRBD2	CASTPSGREIYEQYF	TGTGCCAGCACCCCTTCCGGGAGGGAAATCTACGAGCAGTACTTC
TRBV4-1	NA	TRBJ1-3	NA	CASSQEGLPGNTIYF	TGCGCCAGCAGCCAAGAGGGCTTACCTGGAAACACCATATATTTT
TRBV7-2	NA	TRBJ2-2	NA	CASSPFRSNTGELFF	TGTGCCAGCAGCCCCTTTCGGTCTAACACCGGGGAGCTGTTTTTT
TRBV27	NA	TRBJ2-1	TRBD2	CASSYPSLAGVGRDEQFF	TGTGCCAGCAGTTATCCCTCCCTAGCGGGGGTGGGCAGGGATGAGCAGTTCTTC
TRBV2	NA	TRBJ1-2	NA	CASSEAPGALVRSGYTF	TGTGCCAGCAGTGAAGCGCCTGGGGCACTTGTCCGGAGTGGCTACACCTTC
TRBV29-1	NA	TRBJ2-7	NA	CSVETSGPNYEQYF	TGCAGCGTTGAAACGTCAGGCCCCAACTACGAGCAGTACTTC
TRBV6-4	NA	TRBJ2-1	TRBD1	CASSDGTVNEQFF	TGTGCCAGCAGTGACGGGACAGTCAATGAGCAGTTCTTC
TRBV5-1	NA	TRBJ1-4	NA	CASSLASNEKLFF	TGCGCCAGCAGCTTGGCCAGTAATGAAAAACTGTTTTTT
TRBV7-9	NA	TRBJ2-7	TRBD1	CASSSPGQGSYEQYF	TGTGCCAGCAGCTCCCCGGGACAGGGCTCCTACGAGCAGTACTTC
TRBV27	NA	TRBJ2-5	NA	CASSSPARWEQYF	TGTGCCAGCAGTTCCCCAGCTCGGTGGGAGCAGTACTTC
TRBV5-8	NA	TRBJ2-3	TRBD1	CASSLGTGGLTDTQYF	TGTGCCAGCAGCTTGGGCACAGGGGGCTTGACAGATACGCAGTATTTT
TRBV21-1	NA	TRBJ2-2	NA	CASSKALGLTRQGTGELFF	TGTGCCAGCAGCAAAGCGCTTGGTTTAACCCGACAGGGCACCGGGGAGCTGTTTTTT
TRBV7-2	NA	TRBJ2-7	TRBD2	CASSPPSSGVRYF	TGTGCCAGCAGCCCTCCCTCTAGCGGGGTCCGGTACTTC
TRBV5-4	NA	TRBJ2-7	TRBD1	CASSLGRQGASYEQYF	TGTGCCAGCAGCTTGGGTCGACAGGGAGCCTCCTACGAGCAGTACTTC
TRBV30	NA	TRBJ1-6	TRBD1	CAWSVNTGARVSPLHF	TGTGCCTGGAGTGTGAATACAGGGGCAAGGGTTTCACCCCTCCACTTT
TRBV27	NA	TRBJ2-5	TRBD2	CASSLSGTSGSRGTQYF	TGTGCCAGCAGTTTATCGGGGACTAGCGGGAGCCGGGGGACCCAGTACTTC
TRBV29-1	NA	TRBJ2-1	TRBD1	CSVLGQGTYNEQFF	TGCAGCGTTCTGGGACAGGGAACTTACAATGAGCAGTTCTTC
TRBV19	NA	TRBJ2-7	NA	CASSIGLGQPFPYEQYF	TGTGCCAGTAGTATAGGCCTCGGACAGCCGTTTCCCTACGAGCAGTACTTC
TRBV15	NA	TRBJ2-1	NA	CATSGAGAGPYNEQFF	TGTGCCACCAGCGGGGCGGGGGCGGGGCCTTACAATGAGCAGTTCTTC
TRBV19	NA	TRBJ1-5	NA	CASSSRGQFSNQPQHF	TGTGCCAGTAGTTCACGTGGACAGTTTAGCAATCAGCCCCAGCATTTT
TRBV10-1	few	TRBJ2-7	TRBD2	CASSRGLASYEQYF	TGCGCCAGCAGTCGAGGACTAGCGAGCTACGAGCAGTACTTC
TRBV5-1	NA	TRBJ2-1	NA	CASSLETGSYNEQFF	TGCGCCAGCAGCTTGGAAACAGGGTCCTACAATGAGCAGTTCTTC
TRBV6-6	NA	TRBJ2-7	NA	CASSYLNRAGDEQYF	TGTGCCAGCAGTTACCTGAATAGGGCCGGGGACGAGCAGTACTTC
TRBV4-2	NA	TRBJ2-7	NA	CASSQVGGEMDEQYF	TGTGCCAGCAGCCAAGTCGGGGGTGAGATGGACGAGCAGTACTTC
TRBV5-5	once	TRBJ2-7	TRBD1	CASSLNPTGSYEQYF	TGTGCCAGCAGCCTCAACCCGACAGGGTCCTACGAGCAGTACTTC
TRBV5-1	NA	TRBJ2-3	NA	CASSTSTDTQYF	TGCGCCAGCAGCACTAGCACAGATACGCAGTATTTT
TRBV9	NA	TRBJ1-1	NA	CASSPRTENTEAFF	TGTGCCAGCAGCCCCCGGACAGAGAACACTGAAGCTTTCTTT
TRBV7-9	NA	TRBJ1-3	NA	CASSPLTAVSGNTIYF	TGTGCCAGCAGCCCCTTGACAGCCGTCTCTGGAAACACCATATATTTT
TRBV7-2	NA	TRBJ2-7	TRBD2	CASRRGAGRSYEQYF	TGTGCCAGCAGAAGAGGAGCGGGGCGCTCCTACGAGCAGTACTTC
TRBV7-9	NA	TRBJ1-5	NA	CASSFSSSNQPQHF	TGTGCCAGCAGCTTTAGCAGTAGCAATCAGCCCCAGCATTTT
TRBV5-1	NA	TRBJ2-2	NA	CASSSGQGGIGGELFF	TGCGCCAGCAGCTCAGGACAGGGAGGGATCGGAGGGGAGCTGTTTTTT
TRBV5-4	NA	TRBJ1-1	TRBD1	CASSAAILQGMNTEAFF	TGTGCCAGCAGCGCGGCGATTTTACAGGGGATGAACACTGAAGCTTTCTTT
TRBV7-8	NA	TRBJ1-3	NA	CASSLDRWRRPGNTIYF	TGTGCCAGCAGCTTAGATAGGTGGCGGCGACCAGGAAACACCATATATTTT
TRBV30	NA	TRBJ1-2	NA	CAWRAGGYTF	TGTGCCTGGAGGGCGGGTGGCTACACCTTC
TRBV14	NA	TRBJ1-2	TRBD1	CASSQDWGQGYGYTF	TGTGCCAGCAGCCAAGACTGGGGACAGGGCTATGGCTACACCTTC
TRBV28	few	TRBJ1-5	NA	CASSLGGSNQPQHF	TGTGCCAGCAGTTTAGGGGGGAGCAATCAGCCCCAGCATTTT
TRBV7-3	NA	TRBJ2-3	TRBD2	CASSSTIGGLAGNTDTQYF	TGTGCCAGCAGCTCTACCATAGGAGGACTAGCGGGTAACACAGATACGCAGTATTTT
TRBV29-1	NA	TRBJ1-1	TRBD1	CSVRKGQGTYTEAFF	TGCAGCGTTCGGAAAGGACAGGGTACTTACACTGAAGCTTTCTTT
TRBV7-6	NA	TRBJ2-2	NA	CASRQTGNTGELFF	TGTGCCAGCAGACAAACAGGGAACACCGGGGAGCTGTTTTTT
TRBV5-1	NA	TRBJ1-6	NA	CASSLYSNSPLHF	TGCGCCAGCAGCTTGTACAGTAATTCACCCCTCCACTTT